This record concerns one T cell receptor (beta chain) sequence. Alongside a J-beta primer mix, a sample-barcoded 5' primer served in a second PCR lasting roughly 7 to 12 cycles. TCRdb itself ran the 5' RACE reads through MiXCR, one entry per CDR3 protein. The sample contains over 600,000 distinct CDR3 sequences, about half of which appear only once. The source of the sample is a study of blood T cells in healthy people across ages. Each donor was a healthy Caucasian individual from Russia, aged roughly 6 to 90. Extractions gave at least 6 micrograms of total RNA per sample. Sequenced sample: blood. The source is a man at least 80 years old in good health.

CDR3 nucleotides: TGCGCCAGCAGCCAAGGCGAATCTAGCACAGATACGCAGTATTTT. This encodes CASSQGESSTDTQYF. The gene calls are TRBV4-1 and TRBJ2-3; no reliable D call. The CDR3 runs to 15 residues. The germline V gene encodes CDR1 MGHRA and CDR2 YSYEKL. Trimming removed 1 base at V and 0 bases at J, with 8 bases between.